These T cell receptor beta chains were read from a single sample in a study of cytomegalovirus exposure and HLA in healthy donors. Produced via immunoSEQ multiplex PCR; TCRdb's table is partial and in-frame only. The table lists about 100,000 clones, approximately 80% of them singletons, with roughly 4% in the top ten. Sequencing used PBMCs. All receptors derive from a woman in her 70s in good health and CMV-seropositive. Both conserved end residues are part of each CDR3. Clone sizes are given selectively: once, few, many, or a class where the clone is expanded.

v_call	clone_size	cdr3_length	cdr3_aa
TRBV28	NA	14	CASSFTRGPLRQYF
TRBV9	NA	14	CASSPGTSRETQYF
TRBV2	NA	13	CASSEATGVEQFF
TRBV20-1	NA	10	CSALGAEAFF
TRBV30	NA	14	CAWRSSGISYEQYF
TRBV5-4	few	14	CASSLARAGDPQYF
TRBV5-1	NA	15	CASSIKGVSSYEQYF
TRBV5-5	NA	16	CASSFPDSRSSYEQYF
TRBV5-5	NA	15	CASSSSGALSYEQYF
TRBV18	NA	16	CASSPPLSGRSYEQYF
TRBV11-3	NA	15	CASSLGGDTQETQYF
TRBV18	NA	13	CASSDGQGLTLFF
TRBV5-4	NA	16	CASSLPSSPKADTQYF
TRBV14	NA	13	CASSYTANTEAFF
TRBV7-2	NA	18	CASSLFGREVRWGYGYTF
TRBV10-2	medium-sized	12	CASSEGAGPKHF
TRBV27	NA	14	CASSSPDRTYEQYF
TRBV7-2	NA	15	CASSLGQGPNQPQHF
TRBV5-1	few	15	CASSPVAGGGNEQYF
TRBV19	NA	15	CASRGLGGLVTEAFF
TRBV19	NA	15	CASMLRGGNTGELFF
TRBV28	NA	17	CASIQLAGGRTTNTQYF
TRBV5-1	NA	16	CASSLEPGLQQETQYF
TRBV27	NA	16	CASSGGLAGGFREQYF
TRBV7-6	NA	17	CASSPTGLAGGTDTQYF
TRBV28	NA	14	CASSPGQGNYGYTF
TRBV6-5	NA	14	CASSPLRWAGELFF
TRBV11-2	NA	15	CASSPGLAGHNEQFF
TRBV18	NA	15	CASSPYRDTSYEQYF
TRBV2	NA	13	CASKTQGYNEQFF
TRBV6-1	NA	15	CASTPGQGALGELFF
TRBV7-2	NA	18	CASSYGLAGGLDKNIQYF
TRBV6-5	NA	16	CASSYSGGRASYEQYF
TRBV19	NA	14	CASSRVTGYNEQFF
TRBV7-2	NA	15	CASNWTAFMNTEAFF
TRBV2	NA	15	CASSLRGQGRTEAFF
TRBV19	NA	17	CASSGSGLSTAKNIQYF
TRBV19	NA	13	CAIERYSGNEQFF
TRBV18	NA	12	CASSPGGYEQFF
TRBV7-9	NA	15	CASSLPGGAAEKLFF
TRBV5-5	NA	12	CASSIHSGEQYF
TRBV5-6	NA	16	CASSPDPGQANEKLFF
TRBV7-3	NA	16	CASSLNVAGRQNIQYF
TRBV7-3	NA	15	CASSLGQGIYNEQFF
TRBV6-5	few	13	CASSYTRGTGYTF
TRBV7-9	once	13	CASSSDGIYEQYF
TRBV30	NA	14	CAWKGGAGANVLTF
TRBV7-3	NA	19	CASSLIARSSGSSYNEQFF
TRBV5-1	NA	16	CASSLGLADGGETQYF
TRBV18	NA	17	CASSPSASGRNTGELFF
TRBV9	NA	16	CASNEGSRNGNSPLHF
TRBV15	NA	14	CATSKQYSNQPQHF
TRBV6-6	NA	12	CASSYSQETQYF
TRBV19	NA	15	CASRISGSSTDTQYF
TRBV20-1	NA	11	CSESGEETQYF
TRBV5-1	NA	15	CASSLDSRPPYEQYF
TRBV2	NA	15	CASSPQGKAGNTIYF
TRBV5-1	NA	14	CASSLGDFNTEAFF
TRBV11-3	NA	17	CASSKGLAGDLRETQYF